Following are 29 T cell receptor beta chains from one sample sequenced in a study of blood T cells in healthy people across ages. Together with a sample-barcoded 5' primer, a J-beta primer mix was included in a second PCR lasting about 7 to 12 cycles. Each CDR3 protein gets one entry after TCRdb re-called the 5' RACE reads with MiXCR. The repertoire consists of over a million distinct CDR3 sequences, with approximately 60% occurring once and the leading ten covering about 6.7%. The material sequenced was blood. The origin of the receptors is a man aged 18-30 years in good health.

Worth noting for this clonotype: Relative to the germline gene, one junction end is altered; a read error may explain this. This chain uses TRBV7-2 with TRBJ2-7; D ambiguous. The germline CDR1 and CDR2 sequences are SGHTA and FQGNSA. The CDR3 runs 14 residues. The CDR3 nucleotides are TGTGCCAGCAGCTTGGACCCGGGCTCCGACGAGCAGTACTTC. The encoded protein is CASSLDPGSDEQYF.

This clonotype was counted between two and nine times. The CDR3 loop reads CASSPVGTGTYEQYF. CDR3 sequence (DNA): TGCGCCAGCAGCCCTGTCGGGACAGGCACCTACGAGCAGTACTTC. This chain links TRBV4-1 with TRBJ2-7; TRBD1 agrees at 8 bases. The V gene's germline CDR1 is MGHRA and CDR2 YSYEKL. The trim removed 4 bases at V and 2 bases at J, leaving 7 bases unmatched. The CDR3 extends over 15 amino acids.

The gene calls are TRBV6-5 and TRBJ1-2; D not resolved. The CDR3 sequence is 16 residues long. CDR1 and CDR2 (germline): MNHEY, SVGAGI. V was cut by 0 bases and J by 0 bases, with 11 bases left in between. The CDR3 spells CASSYSRAAANYGYTF. In DNA form, the CDR3 reads TGTGCCAGCAGTTACTCTCGGGCAGCAGCTAACTATGGCTACACCTTC.

The genes are TRBV13 and TRBJ2-1; D not resolved. The CDR3 is made up of 12 amino acids. Germline assignment: CDR1 PRHDT and CDR2 FYEKMQ (reference sequence). V lost 8 bases and J 8 bases, leaving 13 bases between the germline ends. CDR3 residues: CASGILFHEQFF. CDR3 nucleotide sequence: TGTGCCAGCGGGATCCTGTTCCATGAGCAGTTCTTC.

The chain carries TRBV7-2 and TRBJ1-1; no clear D gene. From germline, CDR1 is SGHTA and CDR2 FQGNSA. This CDR3 is built from 17 residues. Trimming took 1 base from V and 1 from J, leaving 16 bases between them. This chain's CDR3 is CASSLVVLASSNTEAFF. The CDR3 nucleotides read TGTGCCAGCAGCTTAGTAGTATTGGCAAGTTCGAACACTGAAGCTTTCTTT. The full variable domain, with the rest looked up from reference TRBV7-2 and TRBJ1-1, is GAGVSQSPSNKVTEKGKDVELRCDPISGHTALYWYRQSLGQGLEFLIYFQGNSAPDKSGLPSDRFSAERTGGSVSTLTIQRTQQEDSAVYLCASSLVVLASSNTEAFFGQGTRLTVV.

The V call is TRBV29-1, the J call TRBJ1-3; the D is unclear. Germline values: CDR1 SQVTM, CDR2 ANQGSEA. Trimming cost V 4 bases and J 0 bases, with 13 bases left between them. The CDR3 sequence is 15 residues long. The CDR3 sequence is CSVALLASSGNTIYF. CDR3 in DNA: TGCAGCGTTGCCCTACTCGCCAGCTCTGGAAACACCATATATTTT.

The J gene is TRBJ1-5, the V gene TRBV20-1, with unresolved D. V was trimmed by 3 bases and J by 6 bases, leaving 12 bases between them. The CDR3 covers 13 residues. CDR1 and CDR2 (germline): DFQATT, SNEGSKA (reference sequence). The CDR3 here is CSASEGVTQPQHF. As DNA, the CDR3 is TGCAGTGCTAGTGAGGGTGTCACTCAGCCCCAGCATTTT.

This clonotype was detected only a few times. The gene calls are TRBV6-2 or TRBV6-3 and TRBJ2-7; 9 nucleotides line up with TRBD1. The germline V gene has CDR1 MNHEY and CDR2 SVGEGT. This CDR3 is built from 15 residues. The V segment lost 5 bases and the J segment 5 bases; nucleotides outside the gene matches: 10. The CDR3, as DNA: TGTGCCAGCAGTCATTTTGGGACAGGGCGTCACGAGCAGTACTTC. Encoded protein: CASSHFGTGRHEQYF.

The chain carries TRBV4-1 and TRBJ2-3, with D unclear. The V end was cut by 6 bases, the J end by 2 bases, with 15 bases between. The V gene's germline CDR1 is MGHRA and CDR2 YSYEKL. There are 15 residues in the CDR3. CDR3 protein: CASRKTWVSTDTQYF. CDR3 bases: TGCGCCAGCAGAAAGACGTGGGTTTCCACAGATACGCAGTATTTT.

The CDR3 reads CSARGGRDYGYTF. CDR3 bases: TGCAGTGCTAGAGGCGGCAGGGACTATGGCTACACCTTC. The J gene is TRBJ1-2, the V gene TRBV20-1, with D possibly being TRBD1 (5 bases). Trimming removed 1 base at V and 3 bases at J, with 9 bases between. This CDR3 spans 13 amino acids. Germline V lookup: CDR1 DFQATT, CDR2 SNEGSKA (reference sequence).

The gene calls are TRBV5-1 and TRBJ2-3; 7 nucleotides match TRBD1. Germline V gives CDR1 SGHRS, CDR2 YFSETQ. This CDR3 is built from 13 residues. The ends lost 3 bases at V and 6 bases at J; junction bases unmatched: 4. This CDR3 is CASSWTQGDTQYF. Written as DNA, the CDR3 is TGCGCCAGCAGCTGGACACAGGGGGATACGCAGTATTTT.

The chain employs TRBV4-2 and TRBJ1-1; D remains ambiguous. This CDR3 is 13 amino acids long. CDR1 LGHNA and CDR2 YNFKEQ come from the germline V gene. Between the trimmed V and J ends, which lost 1 base and 5 bases, there was a span of 8 bases. The CDR3 region has the DNA TGTGCCAGCAGCCAAGCCCCTCTGACTGAAGCTTTCTTT. This gives the protein CASSQAPLTEAFF.

The chain couples TRBV29-1 to TRBJ1-1; D unresolved. V lost 5 bases, J lost 2 bases, and 15 bases lay in between. This CDR3 is 14 amino acids long. Germline V gene sequence: CDR1 SQVTM, CDR2 ANQGSEA. CDR3 residues: CSVHGRLANTEAFF. The CDR3 bases are TGCAGCGTTCACGGACGGCTGGCTAACACTGAAGCTTTCTTT.

The chain couples TRBV4-1 to TRBJ1-4; D remains ambiguous. The CDR3 loop spans 15 amino acids. The ends were cut back, 1 base at V and 7 bases at J, with 13 bases in the middle. The germline V gene has CDR1 MGHRA and CDR2 YSYEKL. This CDR3 reads CASSQVGSPGEKLFF. For the CDR3, the DNA is TGCGCCAGCAGCCAAGTAGGAAGTCCGGGTGAAAAACTGTTTTTT.

The chain joins TRBV7-9 to TRBJ2-2; D remains unclear. The V end was cut by 5 bases, the J end by 2 bases, with 9 bases between. Per germline, CDR1 SEHNR and CDR2 FQNEAQ (reference sequence). The CDR3 runs to 14 residues. The CDR3 DNA is TGTGCCAGCAGCCCCCGAAGCAACACCGGGGAGCTGTTTTTT. Residues: CASSPRSNTGELFF.

Comments on this clonotype: Germline is not matched at one junction end, which may reflect a read error. The chain carries TRBV7-2 and TRBJ2-7; 7 bases map to TRBD2. CDR3 size: 13 residues. From germline, CDR1 is SGHTA and CDR2 FQGNSA. The CDR3 coding sequence is TGTGCCAGCAGCAAGACTAGCTCCGACGAGCAGTACTTC. Protein: CASSKTSSDEQYF.

The chain joins TRBV6-4 to TRBJ2-7; 8 nucleotides align to TRBD2. The junction had 15 bases not matched to a gene; V was cut back by 8 bases and J by 0 bases. Germline V gives CDR1 MRHNA, CDR2 SNTAGT. The CDR3 is made up of 17 amino acids. CDR3 amino acids: CASRGGNWGPFSYEQYF. As DNA, the CDR3 is TGTGCCAGCCGGGGGGGGAATTGGGGACCTTTCTCCTACGAGCAGTACTTC.

This clonotype came up a few times. The J gene is TRBJ2-6, the V gene TRBV7-6; the D is unclear. This CDR3 comprises 15 residues. Germline V lookup: CDR1 SGHVS, CDR2 FNYEAQ. Between the trimmed V and J ends, which lost 0 bases and 2 bases, there was a span of 5 bases. Here the CDR3 reads CASSLAPAGANVLTF. The CDR3 DNA sequence: TGTGCCAGCAGCTTAGCGCCGGCTGGGGCCAACGTCCTGACTTTC.

The V call is TRBV6-6, the J call TRBJ2-7; D possibly corresponds to TRBD1 (6 bases). The CDR3 runs to 14 residues. Germline V CDR1 and CDR2: MNHNY, SVGAGI (reference sequence). Between the trimmed V and J ends, which lost 10 bases and 6 bases, there was a span of 22 bases. The CDR3 coding sequence is TGTGCCACCCTGCGAGGGGGAGAGGATGGCGAGCAGTACTTC. Translated, it gives CATLRGGEDGEQYF.

J is TRBJ2-3 and V is TRBV5-5, with 7 bases fitting TRBD2. CDR1 and CDR2 from the germline V gene are SGHKS and YYEKEE (reference sequence). Losses at the gene ends were 2 bases for V and 8 bases for J; bases not matched to a gene: 8. The CDR3 has 14 residues. The CDR3 protein is CASSLGDGGITQYF. CDR3 DNA sequence: TGTGCCAGCAGCTTAGGCGACGGGGGGATTACGCAGTATTTT.

The CDR3 loop reads CASSLTIDLGYTEAFF. CDR3 nucleotides: TGTGCCAGCAGCTTAACTATTGACTTGGGTTACACTGAAGCTTTCTTT. This chain connects TRBV7-2 to TRBJ1-1; D not certain. Trimming shortened V by 2 bases and J by 3 bases, and 16 bases separated the two germline ends. CDR3 size: 16 residues. Germline assignment: CDR1 SGHTA and CDR2 FQGNSA. Looking up the rest from reference TRBV7-2 and TRBJ1-1 gives the full variable domain: GAGVSQSPSNKVTEKGKDVELRCDPISGHTALYWYRQSLGQGLEFLIYFQGNSAPDKSGLPSDRFSAERTGGSVSTLTIQRTQQEDSAVYLCASSLTIDLGYTEAFFGQGTRLTVV.

The V call is TRBV18, the J call TRBJ2-1; 9 bases are a match to TRBD2. The CDR3 has 13 amino acids. Germline CDR1 and CDR2: KGHSH and LQKENI. V dropped 8 bases and J dropped 4; count of bases not matched to a gene: 3. The CDR3 bases are TGTGCCAGCCAAGCGGGAGGTTACAATGAGCAGTTCTTC. Translation gives CASQAGGYNEQFF.

The V gene is TRBV15, the J gene TRBJ1-4, with 7 nucleotides matching TRBD1. The germline CDR1 and CDR2 sequences are LNHNV and YYDKDF (reference sequence). V was pared by 0 bases and J by 0 bases, with 4 bases of the junction left unmatched. This CDR3 spans 17 amino acids. CDR3: CATSRELTGATNEKLFF. The CDR3 region has the DNA TGTGCCACCAGCAGAGAACTAACAGGGGCAACTAATGAAAAACTGTTTTTT. The whole variable domain, remainder taken from reference TRBV15 and TRBJ1-4, is DAMVIQNPRYQVTQFGKPVTLSCSQTLNHNVMYWYQQKSSQAPKLLFHYYDKDFNNEADTPDNFQSRRPNTSFCFLDIRSPGLGDTAMYLCATSRELTGATNEKLFFGSGTQLSVL.

This clonotype was seen only once. V is TRBV6-6 and J is TRBJ2-6; 8 bases fit TRBD1. The CDR3 extends over 15 amino acids. Trimming took 6 bases from V and 3 from J; bases not matched to a gene: 4. From germline, CDR1 is MNHNY and CDR2 SVGAGI (reference sequence). This chain's CDR3 is CASRQGEGGANVLTF. Written as DNA, the CDR3 is TGTGCCAGCAGACAGGGGGAAGGTGGGGCCAACGTCCTGACTTTC.

The chain recombines TRBV29-1 with TRBJ1-3; D perhaps matches TRBD1 (5 bases). CDR3 length equals 13 residues. Germline values: CDR1 SQVTM, CDR2 ANQGSEA. The ends were cut back, 4 bases at V and 3 bases at J, with 10 bases in the middle. The CDR3 DNA sequence: TGCAGCGTTGTCAGGGTAGATGGAAACACCATATATTTT. This translates into CSVVRVDGNTIYF.

The chain recombines TRBV5-1 with TRBJ1-1; D might be TRBD1 (6 bases). The CDR3 consists of 14 residues. Germline V gene data show CDR1 as SGHRS and CDR2 as YFSETQ. Trimming took off 3 bases at V and 4 bases at J, with 13 bases between the two ends. Written as DNA, the CDR3 is TGCGCCAGCAGCTCTCAGGGGCTGATCACTGAAGCTTTCTTT. As protein: CASSSQGLITEAFF.

Here the CDR3 reads CSARDLGGGTDTQYF. CDR3 nucleotides: TGCAGTGCTAGAGATCTGGGGGGAGGCACAGATACGCAGTATTTT. The chain uses TRBV20-1 and TRBJ2-3; a possible D gene is TRBD2 (6 bases). CDR1 is DFQATT and CDR2 is SNEGSKA in the germline V gene (reference sequence). There are 15 residues in the CDR3. The V and J ends lost 0 bases and 1 base respectively, with 11 bases between them.

The chain employs TRBV6-5 and TRBJ2-3, with D perhaps matching TRBD2 (5 bases). Germline lookup yields CDR1 MNHEY and CDR2 SVGAGI. This CDR3 is 16 amino acids long. Trimming took off 5 bases at V and 6 bases at J, with 21 bases between the two ends. CDR3 DNA: TGTGCCAGCAGTCTAGCTCGAGGAGAATTCGGGGATACGCAGTATTTT. Protein: CASSLARGEFGDTQYF.

The gene calls are TRBV7-2 and TRBJ2-3, with TRBD2 matching 13 bases. Germline V CDR1 and CDR2: SGHTA, FQGNSA. The CDR3 is made up of 18 amino acids. V gave up 5 bases and J gave up 4 bases; unmatched junction bases: 12. CDR3 DNA: TGTGCCAGCAGCAAAGGACTAGCGGGAGATTGGGGGGCAGATACGCAGTATTTT. It translates to CASSKGLAGDWGADTQYF.